Listed here is a single T cell receptor (beta chain). V lost 1 base, J lost 1 base, and 8 bases lay in between. CDR1 LGHNA and CDR2 YSLEER come from the germline V gene. The CDR3 loop spans 15 amino acids. Method: immunoSEQ multiplex PCR; TCRdb's copy keeps in-frame clones and lacks some. The sample has about 64,000 clones; 86% are singletons. The data derive from a study of technical replicates of blood from a few donors. The sequenced material came from PBMCs. The TCR sequence derives from a human donor in good health. Some clones in this sample may be carry-over from other donors' samples. The chain carries TRBV4-3 and TRBJ1-3, with D unresolved. CDR3 sequence reads: CASSQGGVSGNTIYF. The CDR3 region has the DNA TGCGCCAGCAGCCAAGGTGGAGTATCTGGAAACACCATATATTTT.